This entry lists 11 T cell receptor beta chains sequenced from one sample in a study of T-cell reconstitution after alpha-beta-depleted transplantation in children. Library preparation (for TCRbeta) was performed with unique molecular identifiers. TCRdb passed the PCR reads through MiXCR, listing each CDR3 protein once. The sample has about 74,000 distinct CDR3 sequences, 12% to 15% seen once; the top ten hold 27%. Sample: PBMCs, mostly from graft donor cells, taken 180 days after TCRalphabeta/CD19-depleted stem cell transplant. Receptor source: a male patient under 10 years old who had a stem cell transplant for acute lymphoblastic leukemia, so the T cells may come from the graft donor.

The rearrangement joins TRBV29-1 to TRBJ2-1, with a possible D match to TRBD1 (5 bases). The germline CDR1 and CDR2 sequences are SQVTM and ANQGSEA. The V end lost 3 bases, the J end lost 11 bases, and 8 bases lay between the germline ends. The CDR3 totals 10 residues. CDR3 amino acids: CSVEGQKQFF. CDR3 in DNA: TGCAGCGTTGAGGGGCAGAAGCAGTTCTTC.

The rearrangement links TRBV6-2 or TRBV6-3 to TRBJ1-1; TRBD1 is a possible D gene (5 bases). Germline values: CDR1 MNHEY, CDR2 SVGEGT. The CDR3 has 14 residues. The germline V and J ends were trimmed by 2 bases and 6 bases, with 13 bases remaining between them. The chain's CDR3 is CASSYTRGGSEAFF. DNA of the CDR3: TGTGCCAGCAGTTACACCCGTGGGGGGTCTGAAGCTTTCTTT.

CDR3 sequence: CASSFTRAGTTEAFF. CDR3 nucleotide sequence: TGCGCCAGCAGCTTTACCAGAGCGGGAACAACTGAAGCTTTCTTT. This sequence joins TRBV5-1 and TRBJ1-1; D not resolved. The V end lost 2 bases, the J end lost 5 bases, and 16 bases lay between the germline ends. The CDR3 is 15 residues long. Looked up from germline, CDR1 is SGHRS and CDR2 is YFSETQ.

This clonotype has at least ten counts. The chain employs TRBV4-3 and TRBJ2-6; D is perhaps TRBD2 (5 bases). The CDR3 has 17 amino acids. CDR1 LGHNA and CDR2 YSLEER come from the germline V gene. Trimming took off 5 bases at V and 8 bases at J, with 22 bases between the two ends. CDR3 region: CASSEGGWGSVPNVLTF. The CDR3 nucleotides are TGCGCCAGCAGCGAAGGAGGTTGGGGTAGCGTCCCCAACGTCCTGACTTTC.

V is TRBV6-1 and J is TRBJ1-6, with no clear D. The CDR3 covers 16 residues. Per germline, CDR1 MNHNS and CDR2 SASEGT. V gave up 6 bases and J gave up 0 bases, with 12 bases separating them. CDR3 region: CASRVDGRSYNSPLHF. The CDR3 DNA sequence: TGTGCCAGCAGGGTAGACGGACGCTCCTATAATTCACCCCTCCACTTT.

The chain joins TRBV7-2 to TRBJ2-3; D is ambiguous. V was shortened by 0 bases and J by 1 base, with 8 bases between the two germline ends. Germline lookup yields CDR1 SGHTA and CDR2 FQGNSA. This CDR3 has 15 amino acids. The CDR3 loop reads CASSLAGVGTDTQYF. DNA of the CDR3: TGTGCCAGCAGCTTAGCAGGTGTTGGCACAGATACGCAGTATTTT.

The rearrangement links TRBV11-1 to TRBJ2-7, with 10 bases matching TRBD2. The CDR3 contains 14 residues. Germline values: CDR1 SGHAT, CDR2 FQDESV (reference sequence). Unmatched junction bases numbered 7, after V lost 6 bases and J lost 5 bases. In DNA, the CDR3 is TGTGCCAGCAGGCGCCCGGGACTAGCGAACGAGCAGTACTTC. Amino acid sequence: CASRRPGLANEQYF.

This chain uses TRBV11-2 with TRBJ1-3; tentatively, D is TRBD1 (5 bases). Germline V CDR1 and CDR2: SGHAT, FQNNGV. The V end was cut by 1 base, the J end by 7 bases, with 20 bases between. CDR3 length equals 17 residues. CDR3 region: CASSLVGAAVQWNTIYF. In DNA, the CDR3 is TGTGCCAGCAGCTTAGTTGGGGCGGCAGTTCAGTGGAACACCATATATTTT.

This clonotype was picked up a small number of times. The V and J genes are TRBV4-3 and TRBJ1-6, with 11 bases that match TRBD1. The V gene's germline CDR1 is LGHNA and CDR2 YSLEER. The CDR3 runs 16 residues. The junction had 4 bases not matched to a gene; V was cut back by 4 bases and J by 5 bases. The DNA of the CDR3 is TGCGCCAGCAGCCCTCGGACAGGGGGCCATAATTCACCCCTCCACTTT. Translation gives CASSPRTGGHNSPLHF.

This clonotype was seen repeatedly, ten times or more. Germline is not matched at one junction end, which may reflect a read error. The genes are TRBV7-2 and TRBJ2-5, with a weak D call TRBD2 (6 bases). The CDR3 totals 13 residues. Germline values: CDR1 SGHTA, CDR2 FQGNSA. The DNA for the CDR3 is TGCGCCAGCAGCTTGGCAGGAGGGGAGACCCAGTACTTC. It yields the protein CASSLAGGETQYF.

The chain carries TRBV5-5 and TRBJ1-4, with a tentative D call TRBD1 (5 bases). The V end lost 4 bases, the J end lost 8 bases, and 18 bases lay between the germline ends. In germline, CDR1 is SGHKS, CDR2 YYEKEE (reference sequence). The length of the CDR3 is 15 residues. The CDR3 nucleotides read TGTGCCAGCAGCCCTGGGGGTAAACGGCGCGAAAAACTGTTTTTT. Translating it yields CASSPGGKRREKLFF. Complete variable domain (other parts from reference TRBV5-5 and TRBJ1-4): DAGVTQSPTHLIKTRGQQVTLRCSPISGHKSVSWYQQVLGQGPQFIFQYYEKEERGRGNFPDRFSARQFPNYSSELNVNALLLGDSALYLCASSPGGKRREKLFFGSGTQLSVL.